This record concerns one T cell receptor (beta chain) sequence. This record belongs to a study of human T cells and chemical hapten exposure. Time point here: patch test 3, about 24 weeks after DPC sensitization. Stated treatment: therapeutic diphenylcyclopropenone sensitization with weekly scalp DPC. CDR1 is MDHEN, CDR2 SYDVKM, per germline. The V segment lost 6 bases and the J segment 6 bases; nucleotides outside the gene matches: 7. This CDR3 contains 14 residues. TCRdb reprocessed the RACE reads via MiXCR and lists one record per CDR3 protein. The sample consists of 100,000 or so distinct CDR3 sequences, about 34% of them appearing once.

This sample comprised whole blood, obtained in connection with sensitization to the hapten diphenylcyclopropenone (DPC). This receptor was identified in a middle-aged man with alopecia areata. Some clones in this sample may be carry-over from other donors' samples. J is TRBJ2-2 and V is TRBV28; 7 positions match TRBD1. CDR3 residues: CASRLTGAPGELFF. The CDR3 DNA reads TGTGCCAGCAGGCTAACAGGGGCTCCCGGGGAGCTGTTTTTT. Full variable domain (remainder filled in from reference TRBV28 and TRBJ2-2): DVKVTQSSRYLVKRTGEKVFLECVQDMDHENMFWYRQDPGLGLRLIYFSYDVKMKEKGDIPEGYSVSREKKERFSLILESASTNQTSMYLCASRLTGAPGELFFGEGSRLTVL.